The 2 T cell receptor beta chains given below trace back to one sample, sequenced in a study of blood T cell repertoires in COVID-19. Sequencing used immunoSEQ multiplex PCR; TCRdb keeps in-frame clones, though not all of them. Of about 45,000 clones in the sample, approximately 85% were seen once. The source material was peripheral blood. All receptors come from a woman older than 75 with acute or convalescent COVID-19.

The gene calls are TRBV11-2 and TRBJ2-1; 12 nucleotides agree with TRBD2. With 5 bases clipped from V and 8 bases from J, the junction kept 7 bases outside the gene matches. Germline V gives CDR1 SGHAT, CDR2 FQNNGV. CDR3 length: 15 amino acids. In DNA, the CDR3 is TGTGCCAGCAGCGCGATACTAGCGGGAGGCGATGAGCAGTTCTTC. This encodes CASSAILAGGDEQFF.

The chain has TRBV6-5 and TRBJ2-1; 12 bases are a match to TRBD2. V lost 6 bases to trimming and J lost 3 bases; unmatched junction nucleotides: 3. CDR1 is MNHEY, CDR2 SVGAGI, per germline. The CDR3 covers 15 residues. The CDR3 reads CASRASGGGYNEQFF. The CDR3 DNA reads TGTGCCAGCAGGGCTAGCGGGGGGGGCTACAATGAGCAGTTCTTC.